This T cell receptor (beta chain) emerged from a study of T cells in Graves' hyperthyroidism and ophthalmopathy. Amplified TCR beta CDR3 regions derived from RNA transcripts. TCR CDR3 underwent first-round RT-PCR with the HTBI primer set. TCRdb reanalysed the multiplex PCR reads using MiXCR and keeps one entry per CDR3 protein. The sample consists of around 600,000 distinct CDR3 sequences, approximately 15% of them appearing once. V was pared by 6 bases and J by 6 bases, with 14 bases between. Per germline, CDR1 DFQATT and CDR2 SNEGSKA (reference sequence). This CDR3 contains 12 residues. This clonotype has only a few counts.

The source of this sequence is a woman aged 30 to 39 with Graves' hyperthyroidism. Sequencing input: blood. V and J are TRBV20-1 and TRBJ1-2; D possibly corresponds to TRBD1 (5 bases). CDR3 DNA: TGCAGTGCCCGCATCGACAGTAATGGCTACACCTTC. Amino acids: CSARIDSNGYTF.